The 31 T cell receptor beta chains listed next were all sequenced from one sample in a study of shared clonotypes between healthy human individuals. As defined, naive CD8 cells were CD45RO-negative and positively selected for CCR7, with terminally differentiated effector memory CD45RA+ cells excluded. Here immunoSEQ multiplex PCR was the method, and the copy in TCRdb shows in-frame clones only, minus some. The sample carries around 610,000 clones, 95% to 96% recorded once. What was sequenced was naive CD8+ T cells sorted from blood. These receptor sequences come from a woman aged 25 to 39 in good health.

In this sample, this clone turned up once. The genes are TRBV2 and TRBJ2-5; TRBD2 matches at 13 bases. Trimming at V came to 9 bases and at J to 2 bases, leaving 12 bases not matched to a gene. This CDR3 has 17 amino acids. CDR1 and CDR2 from the germline V gene are SNHLY and FYNNEI. The CDR3 loop is CARDTGTSGELQETQYF. CDR3 nucleotides: TGTGCCAGGGATACCGGGACTAGCGGGGAACTTCAAGAGACCCAGTACTTC.

The chain recombines TRBV7-9 with TRBJ2-3, with D maybe TRBD2 (7 bases). V dropped 4 bases and J dropped 14 bases, with 16 bases sitting between them. The CDR3 covers 12 residues. Looked up from germline, CDR1 is SEHNR and CDR2 is FQNEAQ (reference sequence). The CDR3 region has the DNA TGTGCCAGCAGCTGGGGGGGCTCTGAAAGGTATTTT. Protein: CASSWGGSERYF.

The V gene is TRBV6-1, the J gene TRBJ2-7, with D uncertain. Trimming cost V 2 bases and J 9 bases, with 11 bases left between them. This CDR3 comprises 12 residues. Germline-derived CDR1 and CDR2 are MNHNS and SASEGT. The CDR3 DNA is TGTGCCAGCAGTGAATCCCCTTTGGGGCAGTACTTC. Encoded protein: CASSESPLGQYF.

The V and J genes are TRBV7-9 and TRBJ2-1; D is ambiguous. Germline V gene lookup returns CDR1 SEHNR and CDR2 FQNEAQ (reference sequence). The length of the CDR3 is 11 residues. The ends were cut back, 1 base at V and 8 bases at J, with 3 bases in the middle. The chain's CDR3 is CASSLGDEQFF. CDR3 nucleotides: TGTGCCAGCAGCTTAGGCGATGAGCAGTTCTTC.

A remark on this clone: This specimen includes other DNA sequences encoding the same CDR3. V is TRBV10-1 and J is TRBJ2-7, with D unresolved. This CDR3 has 12 amino acids. The V end was cut by 3 bases, the J end by 0 bases, with 3 bases between. Per germline, CDR1 WNHNN and CDR2 SYGVQD (reference sequence). The CDR3 protein is CASSDSSYEQYF. The CDR3 nucleotides read TGCGCCAGCAGTGATAGCTCCTACGAGCAGTACTTC.

V gene TRBV5-1 combines with J gene TRBJ2-7, with D possibly being TRBD1 (6 bases). This CDR3 is built from 18 residues. Between the trimmed V and J ends, which lost 2 bases and 0 bases, there was a span of 21 bases. Per the germline V gene, CDR1 is SGHRS and CDR2 is YFSETQ. Written as DNA, the CDR3 is TGCGCCAGCAGCTTACGACAGGACCTTTCCTCGAGCTCCTACGAGCAGTACTTC. Protein product: CASSLRQDLSSSSYEQYF. Full variable domain (missing parts from reference TRBV5-1 and TRBJ2-7): KAGVTQTPRYLIKTRGQQVTLSCSPISGHRSVSWYQQTPGQGLQFLFEYFSETQRNKGNFPGRFSGRQFSNSRSEMNVSTLELGDSALYLCASSLRQDLSSSSYEQYFGPGTRLTVT.

This chain uses TRBV9 with TRBJ2-7; 10 bases align to TRBD2. In germline, CDR1 is SGDLS, CDR2 YYNGEE. The CDR3 extends over 18 amino acids. V was pared by 4 bases and J by 2 bases, with 15 bases of the junction left unmatched. As DNA, the CDR3 is TGTGCCAGCAGCCCGCAGGCCGGTTTAGCGGGAGGTGCCTACGAGCAGTACTTC. As protein: CASSPQAGLAGGAYEQYF.

This sequence joins TRBV4-1 and TRBJ2-1; D possibly corresponds to TRBD1 (6 bases). This CDR3 is 12 amino acids long. The germline V gene has CDR1 MGHRA and CDR2 YSYEKL. The V end lost 2 bases, the J end lost 10 bases, and 9 bases lay between the germline ends. The CDR3 DNA reads TGCGCCAGCAGCCAAACAGGGCACGAGCAGTTCTTC. Protein product: CASSQTGHEQFF.

V and J are TRBV27 and TRBJ2-7; D possibly corresponds to TRBD1 (6 bases). Germline V lookup: CDR1 MNHEY, CDR2 SMNVEV (reference sequence). The CDR3 contains 13 residues. V lost 4 bases, J lost 2 bases, and 9 bases lay in between. The CDR3: CASSWDITYEQYF. The CDR3 DNA reads as TGTGCCAGCAGTTGGGACATCACCTACGAGCAGTACTTC.

The chain has TRBV6-5 and TRBJ2-1; 10 positions match TRBD2. Germline assignment: CDR1 MNHEY and CDR2 SVGAGI. This CDR3 comprises 13 residues. J gave up 10 bases and V 6 bases, and 6 bases lay outside the gene matches. In DNA form, the CDR3 reads TGTGCCAGCAGGCTATCTAGCGGGAGAGAGCAGTTCTTC. Protein sequence: CASRLSSGREQFF.

To note about this clone: Because it lacks the conserved phenylalanine or tryptophan at the end, this CDR3 is likely a read error. The CDR3 region is CASSPPTRVKQYS. Written as DNA, the CDR3 is TGTGCCAGCAGCCCTCCGACTAGGGTGAAGCAGTACTCC. The V call is TRBV11-2, the J call TRBJ2-7, with a weak D call TRBD2 (6 bases). From germline, CDR1 is SGHAT and CDR2 FQNNGV. The V gene lost 5 bases and the J gene lost 8 bases, with 16 bases spanning the gap. CDR3 length: 13 amino acids.

The chain employs TRBV28 and TRBJ2-5; 7 nucleotides agree with TRBD2. Unmatched junction bases numbered 9, after V lost 3 bases and J lost 2 bases. This CDR3 region has 16 residues. Looked up from germline, CDR1 is MDHEN and CDR2 is SYDVKM. The CDR3 DNA follows: TGTGCCAGCAGTTTTCACGGGCTAGCGGATCAAGAGACCCAGTACTTC. It yields the protein CASSFHGLADQETQYF.

This clone was detected only once. The junction departs from the called germline gene at one end, perhaps through a read error. The chain uses TRBV13 and TRBJ2-7; TRBD2 aligns across 7 bases. This CDR3 is 15 amino acids long. In germline, CDR1 is PRHDT, CDR2 FYEKMQ (reference sequence). The CDR3 sequence is CASSVGLGGTYEQYF. The CDR3 DNA is TGTGCCAGCAGCGTAGGACTAGGAGGGACCTACGAGCAGTACTTC.

The chain has TRBV19 and TRBJ2-7; D not resolved. The germline CDR1 and CDR2 sequences are LNHDA and SQIVND (reference sequence). The CDR3 covers 11 residues. With 6 bases removed from V and 3 bases from J, the gap between germline ends came to 6 bases. The CDR3 region has the DNA TGTGCCAGTAGCTGGGGCTACGAGCAGTACTTC. Encoded protein: CASSWGYEQYF.

This sequence joins TRBV28 and TRBJ2-3; 7 nucleotides agree with TRBD2. The CDR3 runs 18 residues. Looked up from germline, CDR1 is MDHEN and CDR2 is SYDVKM. V lost 3 bases, J lost 2 bases, and 14 bases stayed unmatched. CDR3 in DNA: TGTGCCAGCAGTTTCAGCGGGGTAGGACTACGACACACAGATACGCAGTATTTT. Translation: CASSFSGVGLRHTDTQYF.

The V and J genes are TRBV5-1 and TRBJ2-1; possibly TRBD1 for D (6 bases). Germline assignment: CDR1 SGHRS and CDR2 YFSETQ. Trimming left V 6 bases short and J 3 bases short, with 16 bases between. This CDR3 has 15 residues. Written as DNA, the CDR3 is TGCGCCAGCACCCTGACATCGGGACACTACAATGAGCAGTTCTTC. Translated, it gives CASTLTSGHYNEQFF.

The V call is TRBV28, the J call TRBJ2-7, with D unresolved. The CDR3 covers 14 residues. Germline V gives CDR1 MDHEN, CDR2 SYDVKM. With 1 base removed from V and 3 bases from J, the gap between germline ends came to 10 bases. The CDR3 loop is CASSLLGSGYEQYF. The DNA of the CDR3 is TGTGCCAGCAGTTTATTGGGTTCGGGCTACGAGCAGTACTTC. The variable domain in full, with the rest retrieved from reference TRBV28 and TRBJ2-7, is DVKVTQSSRYLVKRTGEKVFLECVQDMDHENMFWYRQDPGLGLRLIYFSYDVKMKEKGDIPEGYSVSREKKERFSLILESASTNQTSMYLCASSLLGSGYEQYFGPGTRLTVT.

The gene calls are TRBV5-1 and TRBJ2-1; no clear D. This CDR3 comprises 15 residues. The germline gives CDR1 SGHRS, CDR2 YFSETQ. V was clipped by 1 base and J by 7 bases, with 15 bases between them. The CDR3 spells CASSLRSPQKNEQFF. CDR3 nucleotides: TGCGCCAGCAGCTTGAGGTCCCCTCAAAAGAATGAGCAGTTCTTC.

This clone was detected a few times. The rearrangement joins TRBV11-1 to TRBJ2-7; D tentatively reads TRBD1 or TRBD2 (5 bases each). V lost 5 bases and J 3 bases, leaving 8 bases between the germline ends. CDR3 length: 12 residues. CDR1 is SGHAT, CDR2 FQDESV, per germline (reference sequence). DNA of the CDR3: TGTGCCAGCAGCCCTGGGGGCTACGAGCAGTACTTC. Amino acids: CASSPGGYEQYF.

The V gene is TRBV6-5, the J gene TRBJ2-7; 7 nucleotides align to TRBD1. Losses at the gene ends were 2 bases for V and 5 bases for J; bases not matched to a gene: 6. This CDR3 contains 14 residues. CDR1 MNHEY and CDR2 SVGAGI come from the germline V gene. CDR3 DNA: TGTGCCAGCAGTTACGGGACAGAGGGCGACGAGCAGTACTTC. Amino acids: CASSYGTEGDEQYF.

This chain joins TRBV28 and TRBJ2-7; D is undetermined. V was clipped by 3 bases and J by 6 bases, with 18 bases between them. The V gene's germline CDR1 is MDHEN and CDR2 SYDVKM. CDR3 size: 15 residues. The CDR3 is CASSFLSIRIAEQYF. CDR3 in DNA: TGTGCCAGCAGTTTCCTGTCAATCCGGATCGCCGAGCAGTACTTC.

The chain uses TRBV2 and TRBJ1-5; D is unclear. V lost 3 bases and J 0 bases, leaving 15 bases between the germline ends. Per the germline V gene, CDR1 is SNHLY and CDR2 is FYNNEI. There are 17 residues in the CDR3. Here the CDR3 reads CASSEWLLTSSNQPQHF. The CDR3 bases are TGTGCCAGCAGTGAGTGGTTGCTGACATCTAGCAATCAGCCCCAGCATTTT.

The CDR3 loop is CASSSTGTEETQYF. The CDR3 DNA reads TGTGCCAGCAGCTCAACCGGGACAGAGGAGACCCAGTACTTC. The chain joins TRBV11-2 to TRBJ2-5; 7 bases match TRBD1. The V and J ends lost 4 bases and 5 bases, in that order; junction bases with no gene match: 7. CDR3 size: 14 residues. Germline V gene sequence: CDR1 SGHAT, CDR2 FQNNGV.

With regard to this clone: This same CDR3 is encoded by further DNA sequences in the sample. V and J are TRBV30 and TRBJ1-1, with 7 bases that match TRBD1. Germline CDR1 is GTSNPN and CDR2 is SVGIG (reference sequence). J lost 4 bases, V lost 4 bases, and 3 bases had no gene match. The CDR3 totals 12 residues. CDR3 amino acids: CAWNPGGTEAFF. The CDR3 DNA reads TGTGCCTGGAACCCAGGGGGCACTGAAGCTTTCTTT.

This chain joins TRBV5-1 and TRBJ2-1; D tentatively fits TRBD1 or TRBD2 (5 bases each). The V gene lost 4 bases and the J gene lost 0 bases, with 14 bases spanning the gap. Looked up from germline, CDR1 is SGHRS and CDR2 is YFSETQ. This CDR3 is 16 amino acids long. CDR3 sequence reads: CASSRDGFSSYNEQFF. CDR3 coding DNA: TGCGCCAGCAGCAGGGACGGATTTAGCTCCTACAATGAGCAGTTCTTC.

The chain recombines TRBV2 with TRBJ2-1; no reliable D call. CDR3 length: 13 residues. The germline V gene encodes CDR1 SNHLY and CDR2 FYNNEI. V shed 3 bases and J shed 0 bases, with 3 bases lying between them. The CDR3 here is CASSEASYNEQFF. CDR3 coding DNA: TGTGCCAGCAGTGAGGCCTCCTACAATGAGCAGTTCTTC.

This chain links TRBV7-9 with TRBJ1-2; D remains unclear. V was pared by 5 bases and J by 4 bases, with 14 bases between. Germline assignment: CDR1 SEHNR and CDR2 FQNEAQ (reference sequence). The CDR3 has 14 amino acids. The CDR3 coding sequence is TGTGCCAGCAGCCGTCCGACCAGCCCCTATGGCTACACCTTC. This codes for CASSRPTSPYGYTF.

CDR3 DNA sequence: TGTGCCAGCAGCTCCCGGGACAGGGTCTACTACGAGCAGTACTTC. It specifies CASSSRDRVYYEQYF. V and J are TRBV13 and TRBJ2-7; 9 bases map to TRBD1. The V gene end was trimmed by 4 bases and the J gene end by 3 bases; junction bases not matched to a gene: 7. The CDR3 spans 15 residues. In germline, CDR1 is PRHDT, CDR2 FYEKMQ (reference sequence). Supplemented by reference TRBV13 and TRBJ2-7, the full variable domain reads AAGVIQSPRHLIKEKRETATLKCYPIPRHDTVYWYQQGPGQDPQFLISFYEKMQSDKGSIPDRFSAQQFSDYHSELNMSSLELGDSALYFCASSSRDRVYYEQYFGPGTRLTVT.

The chain employs TRBV6-1 and TRBJ2-1; perhaps TRBD1 as D (6 bases). This CDR3 region has 16 residues. The V end was cut by 3 bases, the J end by 2 bases, with 14 bases between. The germline V gene encodes CDR1 MNHNS and CDR2 SASEGT. CDR3 coding DNA: TGTGCCAGCAGTGACCCCACGCAGGGGACCTACAATGAGCAGTTCTTC. Its translation is CASSDPTQGTYNEQFF.

The V call is TRBV5-5, the J call TRBJ2-7, with D maybe TRBD2 (6 bases). CDR3 length: 14 residues. CDR1 and CDR2 (germline): SGHKS, YYEKEE (reference sequence). The ends were cut back, 1 base at V and 3 bases at J, with 11 bases in the middle. The chain's CDR3 is CASSLLGGDYEQYF. The CDR3 bases are TGTGCCAGCAGCTTGCTCGGCGGGGACTACGAGCAGTACTTC.

V gene TRBV29-1 combines with J gene TRBJ1-1; maybe TRBD1 (5 bases). Germline values: CDR1 SQVTM, CDR2 ANQGSEA. V was cut by 6 bases and J by 2 bases, with 16 bases left in between. This CDR3 contains 14 residues. Here the CDR3 reads CSVGGGRSNTEAFF. The CDR3 DNA is TGCAGCGTCGGGGGGGGTAGGAGTAACACTGAAGCTTTCTTT.